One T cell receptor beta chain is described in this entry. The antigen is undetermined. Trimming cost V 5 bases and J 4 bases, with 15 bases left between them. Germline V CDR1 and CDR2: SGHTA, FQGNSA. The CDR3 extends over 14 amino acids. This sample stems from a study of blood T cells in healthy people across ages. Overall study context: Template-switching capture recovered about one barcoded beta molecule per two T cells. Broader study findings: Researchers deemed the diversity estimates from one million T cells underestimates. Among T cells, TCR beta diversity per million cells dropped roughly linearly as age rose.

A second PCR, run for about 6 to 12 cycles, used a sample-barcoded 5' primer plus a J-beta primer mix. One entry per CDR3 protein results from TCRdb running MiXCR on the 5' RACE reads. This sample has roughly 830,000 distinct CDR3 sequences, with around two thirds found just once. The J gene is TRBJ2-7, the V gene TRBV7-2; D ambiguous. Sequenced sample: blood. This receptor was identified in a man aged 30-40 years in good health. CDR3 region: CASSPRVPGYEQYF. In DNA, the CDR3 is TGTGCCAGCAGCCCAAGGGTCCCCGGATACGAGCAGTACTTC.